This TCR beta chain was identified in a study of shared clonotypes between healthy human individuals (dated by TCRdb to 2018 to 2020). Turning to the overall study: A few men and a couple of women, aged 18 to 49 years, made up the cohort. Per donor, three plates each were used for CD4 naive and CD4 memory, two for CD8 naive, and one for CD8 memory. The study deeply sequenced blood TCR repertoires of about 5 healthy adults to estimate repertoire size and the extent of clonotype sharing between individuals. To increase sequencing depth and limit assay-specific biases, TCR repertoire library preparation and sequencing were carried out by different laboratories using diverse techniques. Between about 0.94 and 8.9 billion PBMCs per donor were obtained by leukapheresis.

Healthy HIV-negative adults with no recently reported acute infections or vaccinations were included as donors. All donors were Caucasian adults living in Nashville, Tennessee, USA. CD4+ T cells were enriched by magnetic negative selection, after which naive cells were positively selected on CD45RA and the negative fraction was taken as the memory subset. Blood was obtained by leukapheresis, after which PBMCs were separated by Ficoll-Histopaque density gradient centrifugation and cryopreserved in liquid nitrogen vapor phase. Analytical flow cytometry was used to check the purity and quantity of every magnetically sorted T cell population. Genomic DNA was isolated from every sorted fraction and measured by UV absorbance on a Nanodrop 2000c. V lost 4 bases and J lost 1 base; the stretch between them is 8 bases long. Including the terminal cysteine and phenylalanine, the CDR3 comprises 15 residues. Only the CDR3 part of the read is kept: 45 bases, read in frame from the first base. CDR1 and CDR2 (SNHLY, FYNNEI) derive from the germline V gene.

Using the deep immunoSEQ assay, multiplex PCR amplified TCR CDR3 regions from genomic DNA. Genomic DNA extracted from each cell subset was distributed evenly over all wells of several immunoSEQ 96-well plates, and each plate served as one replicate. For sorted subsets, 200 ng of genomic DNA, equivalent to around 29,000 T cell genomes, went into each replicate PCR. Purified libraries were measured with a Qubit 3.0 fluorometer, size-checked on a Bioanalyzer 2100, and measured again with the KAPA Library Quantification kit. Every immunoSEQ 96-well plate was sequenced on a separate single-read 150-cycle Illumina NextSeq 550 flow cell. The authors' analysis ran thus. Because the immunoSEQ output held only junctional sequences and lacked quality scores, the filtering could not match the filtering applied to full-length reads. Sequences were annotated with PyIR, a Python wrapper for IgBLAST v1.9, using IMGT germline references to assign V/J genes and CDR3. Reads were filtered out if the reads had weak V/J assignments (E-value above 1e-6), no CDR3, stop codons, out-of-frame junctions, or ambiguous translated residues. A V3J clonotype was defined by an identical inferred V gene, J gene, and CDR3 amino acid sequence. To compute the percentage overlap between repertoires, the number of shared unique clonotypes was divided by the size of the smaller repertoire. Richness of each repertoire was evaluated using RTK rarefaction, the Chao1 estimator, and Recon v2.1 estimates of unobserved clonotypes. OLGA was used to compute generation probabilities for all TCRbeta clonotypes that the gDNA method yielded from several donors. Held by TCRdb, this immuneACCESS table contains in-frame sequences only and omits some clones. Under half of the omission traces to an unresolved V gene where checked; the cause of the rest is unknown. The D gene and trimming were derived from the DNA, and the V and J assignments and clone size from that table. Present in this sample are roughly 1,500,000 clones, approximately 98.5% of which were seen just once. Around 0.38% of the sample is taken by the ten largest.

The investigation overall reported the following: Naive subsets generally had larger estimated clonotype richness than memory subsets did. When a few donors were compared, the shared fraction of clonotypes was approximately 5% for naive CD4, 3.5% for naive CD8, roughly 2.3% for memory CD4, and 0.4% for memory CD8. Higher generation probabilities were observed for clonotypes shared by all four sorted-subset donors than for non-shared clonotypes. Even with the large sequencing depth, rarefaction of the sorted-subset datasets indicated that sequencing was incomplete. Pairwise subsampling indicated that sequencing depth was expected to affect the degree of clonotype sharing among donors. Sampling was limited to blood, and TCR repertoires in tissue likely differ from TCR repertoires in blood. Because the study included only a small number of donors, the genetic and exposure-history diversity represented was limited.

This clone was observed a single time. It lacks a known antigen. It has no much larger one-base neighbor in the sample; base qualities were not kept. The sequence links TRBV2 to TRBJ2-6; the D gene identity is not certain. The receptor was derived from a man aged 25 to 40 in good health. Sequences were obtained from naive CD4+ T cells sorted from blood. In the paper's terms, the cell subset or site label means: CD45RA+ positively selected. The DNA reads TGTGCCAGCAGTGCGGACGTATCTGGGGCCAACGTCCTGACTTTC. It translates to CASSADVSGANVLTF.